The TCR beta chain described here comes from a study of CD8 T cells in Susac syndrome. From germline, CDR1 is SQVTM and CDR2 ANQGSEA. The CDR3 runs to 15 residues. V lost 1 base to trimming and J lost 3 bases, with 14 bases between them. With random hexamers, reverse transcription was performed on about 0.5 to 1 ug of RNA. MiXCR, run by TCRdb on the immunoSEQ multiplex PCR reads, gives a single entry per CDR3 protein. The sample yields some 130,000 distinct CDR3 sequences, 90% to 95% seen once. This sequence originates from a human donor with multiple sclerosis. V usage is TRBV29-1 and J usage is TRBJ2-3, with D unresolved. The sample was CD8+ T cells from PBMCs. The CDR3 sequence: CSVEARALRTDTQYF. The CDR3 DNA follows: TGCAGCGTTGAAGCTCGGGCCCTACGGACAGATACGCAGTATTTT.